This T cell receptor beta chain was identified in a study of blood T cell repertoires in COVID-19. Sequencing used immunoSEQ multiplex PCR; TCRdb keeps in-frame clones, though not all of them. The sample gives about 280,000 clones, around 89% of which show up once; roughly 2% is in the top ten. The V end lost 1 base, the J end lost 0 bases, and 16 bases lay between the germline ends. The CDR3 runs to 18 residues. CDR1 is SGHAT and CDR2 is FQNNGV in the germline V gene. The rearrangement uses TRBV11-2 and TRBJ1-3; D might be TRBD1 (6 bases). This sequence originates from a woman aged 55-69 years in a cohort exposed to, infected with or recovered from COVID-19 (not recorded which). The material sequenced was PBMCs or T cells enriched from blood (not recorded which). Here the CDR3 DNA reads TGTGCCAGCAGCTTAGTCATGGGGACACCAAGCTCTGGAAACACCATATATTTT. Protein: CASSLVMGTPSSGNTIYF.